This TCR beta chain was recovered during a study of blood T cell repertoires in COVID-19 (dated by TCRdb to 2018 to 2020). About the study as a whole: Collaborator samples came from the United States, Italy and Spain and covered acute and convalescent phases of COVID-19. The material from the prospective study consisted of cDNA or gDNA derived from T cells, B-cell-depleted T cells, or PBMCs. The dataset comprised deeply sampled blood TCRbeta repertoires from subjects exposed to, actively infected with, or recovered from COVID-19. The repertoires were released in a freely available public database intended as a resource for research on the immune response to SARS-CoV-2. The samples were drawn from two sources: the first 160 participants of the ongoing ImmuneRACE study, and 1,000 to 1,500 subjects contributed by 6 global collaborators. Nearly every sample came with metadata listing a de-identified subject ID, COVID-19 status, age in years and sex. Where HLA class I and class II types were available, the types were taken from metadata supplied by the sample provider, not from assay-based typing. The study at large found these results: Clinical and demographic metadata were provided uncurated, with the amount varying by source and participant.

On this clone itself: Its antigen target is currently unknown. No quality values exist for individual bases; no much larger clone is one base distant.

The junction shows trimming of 1 base on V and 4 bases on J, plus 10 bases between the germline ends. CDR1 LNHDA and CDR2 SQIVND were looked up in the germline V gene (reference sequence). Counted from cysteine to phenylalanine, this CDR3 has 14 amino acids. The only DNA kept is the CDR3, 42 bases in frame from the first base. TCRbeta CDR3 regions were amplified from genomic DNA by means of the immunoSEQ Assay, a bias-controlled multiplex PCR. The authors processed their data as follows. Within the assay, amplification of reference gene primers was used to estimate how many nucleated cells each sample contained. To quantify the absolute abundance of each unique TCRbeta CDR3 rearrangement, sequence reads were collapsed and filtered. For each sample, productive Simpson clonality was calculated as the square root of Simpson's diversity index over productive rearrangements. TCRdb holds this immuneACCESS table with in-frame rearrangements only. Some clones are missing; in checked studies, unresolved V genes explain under half, and the rest has no known cause. V, J and clone size reflect that table, while D and trimming were determined from the DNA. This sample has 200,000 to 300,000 clones in its table, and roughly 87% of those were observed once. The top ten hold around 0.7% of the sample.

Whole blood was collected in K2EDTA tubes by collaborating institutions according to the institutions' own protocols. For TCRbeta analysis, collaborators shipped samples in one of three forms: frozen whole blood, isolated PBMCs, or DNA extracted from either of those sample types. What was sequenced was peripheral blood. Recombination connected TRBV19 to TRBJ1-2; TRBD1 is a possible D gene, resting on 5 matching bases. The clonotype comes from a human donor in a cohort sampled during active COVID-19. The DNA sequence is given as TGTGCCAGTAGTATAGTTGGGACTAGCTATGGCTACACCTTC. Its protein reads: CASSIVGTSYGYTF.